This is a list of T cell receptor beta chains from one sample in a study of cytomegalovirus exposure and HLA in healthy donors. Profiling relied on immunoSEQ multiplex PCR, and the TCRdb table lists in-frame clones only, not all of them. The data contain roughly 80,000 clones, approximately 81% of them seen just once; the ten biggest clones take up roughly 6.2%. Material: PBMCs. The receptors were sampled from a woman aged 45-65 years in good health and CMV-seropositive. Both conserved end residues are part of each CDR3. A D gene is named only where the DNA matches it firmly. The size entry is marked missing in some rows and otherwise reads once, few, many or a size class.

cdr3_length,clone_size,j_call,v_call,d_call,cdr3_nt,cdr3_aa
15,-,TRBJ2-2,TRBV7-8,-,TGTGCCAGCAGCTTAATGAGCGGGAACACCGGGGAGCTGTTTTTT,CASSLMSGNTGELFF
12,-,TRBJ1-2,TRBV28,-,TGTGCCAGCGGACGGGAACTAAATGGCTACACCTTC,CASGRELNGYTF
15,-,TRBJ2-5,TRBV7-3,-,TGTGCCAGCAGCTTAATCGGGGGTAGCGGAGAGACCCAGTACTTC,CASSLIGGSGETQYF
14,once,TRBJ2-2,TRBV2,-,TGTGCCAGCAGTGAAGCTCTAAACACCGGGGAGCTGTTTTTT,CASSEALNTGELFF
15,-,TRBJ2-1,TRBV6-6,-,TGTGCCAGCAGGCAACCGGGACTTACTCACTATGAGCAGTTCTTC,CASRQPGLTHYEQFF
16,once,TRBJ2-1,TRBV29-1,-,TGCAGCGTTGCCGGGACTCTGAATTGGGAAATCAATGGGCAGTTCTTC,CSVAGTLNWEINGQFF
15,-,TRBJ2-1,TRBV5-4,-,TGTGCCAGCAGCTTATGGCTAGCAGATGTTGATGAGCAGTTCTTC,CASSLWLADVDEQFF
15,-,TRBJ2-1,TRBV29-1,TRBD1,TGCAGCGCCGGGACAGGGGGGGGATCCTACAATGAGCAGTTCTTC,CSAGTGGGSYNEQFF
12,-,TRBJ2-1,TRBV29-1,-,TGCAGCGTCTTCCCAACTACGAATGAGCAGTTCTTC,CSVFPTTNEQFF
14,-,TRBJ1-2,TRBV25-1,TRBD1,TGTGCCAGCAGTTCCTCGGCAGGGGGCGCGGGCTACACCTTC,CASSSSAGGAGYTF
16,few,TRBJ2-3,TRBV7-9,TRBD1,TGTGCCAGCAGCGGACAGGGGAGGGCGAGAACAGATACGCAGTATTTT,CASSGQGRARTDTQYF
14,-,TRBJ1-2,TRBV30,-,TGTGCCTGGGTTTCGGGGATCTCTAACTATGGCTACACCTTC,CAWVSGISNYGYTF
14,-,TRBJ2-7,TRBV13,TRBD1,TGTGCCAGCAGCAGCGGACAGGGAGGAAGTGAGCAGTACTTC,CASSSGQGGSEQYF
15,-,TRBJ2-1,TRBV28,-,TGTGCCAGCACGGGGGGCCGCCTTCCTGGCAATGAGCAGTTCTTC,CASTGGRLPGNEQFF
16,-,TRBJ2-1,TRBV5-6,-,TGTGCCAGCAGCTTGGGTAATAGCGGAATCTACAATGAGCAGTTCTTC,CASSLGNSGIYNEQFF
15,-,TRBJ2-1,TRBV13,TRBD1,TGTGCCAGCAGCTTAGGCCGGACAGGGAATTCTGAGCAGTTCTTC,CASSLGRTGNSEQFF
16,-,TRBJ2-7,TRBV6-1,TRBD1,TGTGCCAGCAGTGGGAAAGAGACAGGGTGGTCCTACGAGCAGTACTTC,CASSGKETGWSYEQYF
13,-,TRBJ2-7,TRBV19,TRBD1,TGTGCCAGTAGAGGACAGGGTGACTACGAGCAGTACTTC,CASRGQGDYEQYF
15,-,TRBJ2-2,TRBV5-4,TRBD2,TGTGCCAGCGCTAGCGGGAGGGCGGGCACCGGGGAGCTGTTTTTT,CASASGRAGTGELFF
15,-,TRBJ2-1,TRBV6-1,TRBD2,TGTGCCAGCAAACCGACTAGCGAGCCCTACAATGAGCAGTTCTTC,CASKPTSEPYNEQFF
13,-,TRBJ2-2,TRBV19,-,TGTGCCAGTAGTTTCTCGGAGACCGGGGAGCTGTTTTTT,CASSFSETGELFF
15,once,TRBJ2-7,TRBV5-6,TRBD2,TGTGCCAGCAGCTCCCTAGCGGGAGTTTTTTACGAGCAGTACTTC,CASSSLAGVFYEQYF
13,-,TRBJ2-5,TRBV19,TRBD2,TGTGCCAGTAGTATTGGGCGGGGGGAGACCCAGTACTTC,CASSIGRGETQYF
17,-,TRBJ2-4,TRBV4-1,TRBD2,TGCGCCAGCAGCCAGCCCCGTGAGCGGGAGGCCAAAAACATTCAGTACTTC,CASSQPREREAKNIQYF
16,-,TRBJ2-5,TRBV5-4,-,TGTGCCAGCAGCCCCCCCGCGGCGGGCCACCAAGAGACCCAGTACTTC,CASSPPAAGHQETQYF
15,-,TRBJ2-3,TRBV2,TRBD1,TGTGCCAGCAGGGGGGAGACAGGGCAGGCAGATACGCAGTATTTT,CASRGETGQADTQYF
17,-,TRBJ2-7,TRBV7-9,-,TGTGCCAGCAGCTTAGCAACAGGGAATTCCATAGACTACGAGCAGTACTTC,CASSLATGNSIDYEQYF
17,-,TRBJ2-3,TRBV28,TRBD2,TGTGCCAGCAGTTTAGTTTGGGGTAGCGGGAGCACAGATACGCAGTATTTT,CASSLVWGSGSTDTQYF
15,few,TRBJ1-1,TRBV6-1,-,TGTGCCACCGCTCCTAGTCTTGGAGGCGCCACTGAAGCTTTCTTT,CATAPSLGGATEAFF
14,-,TRBJ2-1,TRBV10-3,TRBD2,TGTGCCATCAGTTGGCGGGAGTCTAACAATGAGCAGTTCTTC,CAISWRESNNEQFF
15,-,TRBJ1-5,TRBV6-5,-,TGTGCCAGCAGTTACCGCCGGACAGACAATCAGCCCCAGCATTTT,CASSYRRTDNQPQHF
13,-,TRBJ1-2,TRBV9,TRBD1,TGTGCCAGCAGCGAAACAGGGGAAGAAGGCTACACCTTC,CASSETGEEGYTF
16,-,TRBJ2-2,TRBV9,-,TGTGCCAGCAGCAACCGACACTCCGTCCAAACCGGGGAGCTGTTTTTT,CASSNRHSVQTGELFF
14,-,TRBJ2-7,TRBV9,-,TGTGCCAGCAGCGTAGAAGGGACTCCTCGGGAGCAGTACTTC,CASSVEGTPREQYF
14,-,TRBJ2-5,TRBV6-1,TRBD1,TGTGCCATAAACCAACAGGGGCGGCAAGAGACCCAGTACTTC,CAINQQGRQETQYF
13,medium-sized,TRBJ2-7,TRBV4-1,-,TGCGCCAGCAGCGAAGACCCCTACTACGAGCAGTACTTC,CASSEDPYYEQYF
16,once,TRBJ2-6,TRBV5-4,TRBD1,TGTGCCACCAACCCAGGGGGACCCTCTGGGGCCAACGTCCTGACTTTC,CATNPGGPSGANVLTF
18,-,TRBJ1-5,TRBV7-8,TRBD1,TGTGCCAGCAGCTTATTTCGCTTTGGGGACAGACTTAATCAGCCCCAGCATTTT,CASSLFRFGDRLNQPQHF
14,-,TRBJ2-5,TRBV11-3,-,TGTGCCAGCAGCTTAGCCCAGTGGTCAGAGACCCAGTACTTC,CASSLAQWSETQYF
14,few,TRBJ1-3,TRBV4-2,-,TGTGCCAGCAGCCAAGAGGGGGGAGGAAACACCATATATTTT,CASSQEGGGNTIYF
17,-,TRBJ2-5,TRBV10-2,TRBD2,TGCGCCAGCAGCCCGCGTAGAGGGATAGCGGGAGCGGAGACCCAGTACTTC,CASSPRRGIAGAETQYF
14,-,TRBJ1-1,TRBV18,-,TGTGCCAGCTCACCACCGTCAGTGAACACTGAAGCTTTCTTT,CASSPPSVNTEAFF
14,-,TRBJ1-4,TRBV18,TRBD1,TGTGCCAGCTCACGAACAGGGGACGGTGAAAAACTGTTTTTT,CASSRTGDGEKLFF
14,-,TRBJ2-6,TRBV10-2,TRBD1,TGCGCCAGCCTGGACAGGAGGAGGGCCAACGTCCTGACTTTC,CASLDRRRANVLTF
16,once,TRBJ1-1,TRBV9,TRBD1,TGTGCCAGCAGCGTATCTCGGACAGGGGGAGACACTGAAGCTTTCTTT,CASSVSRTGGDTEAFF
16,-,TRBJ2-3,TRBV5-6,TRBD2,TGTGCCAGCAGCCTCCTTCGGGGGGGGCCAGAAGATACGCAGTATTTT,CASSLLRGGPEDTQYF
15,-,TRBJ2-3,TRBV28,TRBD2,TGTGCCAGCAGTTTAGCGGGAGGGCCTTCAGATACGCAGTATTTT,CASSLAGGPSDTQYF
13,-,TRBJ2-7,TRBV18,-,TGTGCCAGCTCACCTATGCCTGGGCACGAGCAGTACTTC,CASSPMPGHEQYF
14,-,TRBJ1-4,TRBV6-1,-,TGTGCCAGCACGGGGGGGGGTTGGAGTGAAAAACTGTTTTTT,CASTGGGWSEKLFF